A single T cell receptor (beta chain) is shown here with its context. These data originate in a study of blood T cell repertoires in COVID-19. Looking at the study overall: Sites across the United States, Italy and Spain contributed samples from acute and convalescent COVID-19. PBMCs, B-cell-depleted T cells, or T cells were the source of the cDNA or gDNA that made up the material.

Original handling: Reference gene primer amplification in the assay estimated nucleated cell counts. Profiled with immunoSEQ multiplex PCR; TCRdb holds only in-frame clones, not every one. Clonal size and the V and J genes are those of that table, whereas D and trimming came from the DNA. The sample contains just over 75,000 clones, 65% to 85% of which appear only once. The sequenced sample consisted of peripheral blood. The sequence derives from a man aged 55 to 70 with active or convalescent COVID-19.

The chain's CDR3 is CASSFRAGGPDTQYF. CDR3 nucleotides: TGTGCCAGCAGCTTTAGAGCGGGGGGGCCAGATACGCAGTATTTT. The V gene is TRBV11-1, the J gene TRBJ2-3; 10 positions agree with TRBD2. J was trimmed by 4 bases and V by 3 bases; bases with no gene match: 4. The CDR3 is made up of 15 amino acids. Germline V gene lookup returns CDR1 SGHAT and CDR2 FQDESV (reference sequence). The full variable domain, completed using reference TRBV11-1 and TRBJ2-3, is EAEVAQSPRYKITEKSQAVAFWCDPISGHATLYWYRQILGQGPELLVQFQDESVVDDSQLPKDRFSAERLKGVDSTLKIQPAELGDSAMYLCASSFRAGGPDTQYFGPGTRLTVL.